The source of this T cell receptor (beta chain) is a study of cytomegalovirus exposure and HLA in healthy donors (dated by TCRdb to 2015 to 2018). Broadly, across the study: In an earlier analysis of roughly 500 of the donors, approximately 260 Gb of sequence data and 100 million or so unique TCR beta sequences from 150 million to 200 million T cells were reported. Rather than using new phenotypic data, the later analysis identified candidate immune exposures from TCR beta sequences and from how often those sequences occurred across donors. High-throughput TCR immunosequencing, statistical association of individual TCRs with disease status, and machine learning were combined to predict cytomegalovirus infection status. Across some 400 genotyped donors of the cohort, an average of about 220,000 unique TCR beta nucleotide sequences per donor were sequenced, and about a sixth of those sequences were non-productive. In a later genetic analysis, genome-wide SNP genotypes for about 55% of the 666 donors were used, and that subset was treated as a discovery cohort. Besides the first cohort of under 700 subjects, a separate validation cohort made up of some 110 different subjects was used. In an earlier analysis of over 550 of the donors, high-throughput TCR beta sequencing was used to judge whether each TCR beta V gene segment behaved as functional or pseudogenic. Using immunosequencing, the study profiled T cell repertoires from 666 subjects and related those repertoires to cytomegalovirus serostatus. Among the roughly 400 genotyped donors, about 85% belonged to the genetic ancestry cluster associated with self-reported Caucasian donors. All discovery cohort repertoires had been generated on a single sequencing platform. Donor age, sex, ethnicity and CMV serostatus were compiled together with the repertoire data. The number of typed donors differed by locus: roughly 620-640 for A, B, C, DRB1 and DQB1; 522 for DQA1; over 600 for DPA1; and some 470 for DPB1. HLA typing covered class I and class II loci at four-digit resolution. An early release covering 550 to 650 HLA-typed donors comprised approximately 290 gigabases of sequencing data and approximately 80 million unique TCR sequences. A later analysis re-analyzed previously published TCR beta repertoires from about 600 donors and added high-resolution HLA genotyping to study TCR occurrence patterns. Because of strong linkage in the cohort, four to six DR-DQ haplotypes were treated as single units for association and clustering. The aim of the study was to test whether cataloging public T cell receptors could identify signatures of past pathogen exposure. The paper's findings and limits, for the study overall: Specific HLA alleles were associated with 18,000 or so TCR beta sequences at a false discovery rate of 0.05 in a later analysis. In the study, 150 to 200 TCR beta chains were listed as associated with cytomegalovirus. Most CMV-associated TCR beta chains appeared to be HLA-restricted in a later analysis, and the HLA associations seemed to be driven largely by CMV exposure. An association between a missense DCLRE1C variant and V-gene and J-gene trimming of TCR beta chains was found in a later genetic analysis and replicated in an independent cohort. Assigning TCR associations to individual alleles was difficult when HLA alleles, especially DR and DQ, strongly co-occurred. A further reported finding was that TCR beta sequences accurately predicted the HLA-A and HLA-B alleles for most subjects in the first cohort. Because counts were too low, about 18 rarely observed V segments, including chromosome 9 orphons, were left out of the earlier analysis of 587 of the donors. According to a later genetic analysis, donors in an Asian-associated ancestry cluster had fewer N-insertions in productive TCRs than the approximately 700-donor mean. Three of the identified cytomegalovirus-associated TCR beta chains were confirmed in vitro to be specific for cytomegalovirus antigens. Compared with equally common non-associated chains, HLA-associated TCR beta chains in a later analysis were more clonally expanded and had lower generation probabilities. The classifier was reported to diagnose cytomegalovirus status with high specificity and sensitivity in both the original and validation cohorts. Some IMGT-functional V segments, including TRBV6-2 and TRBV6-3, could not be told apart with the 87-base-pair reads, so those segments were excluded. In this cohort, only TCR beta chains were sequenced, and detectable features were limited by the absence of alpha or paired-chain data. The presence/absence analyses assumed that sequencing depth was roughly uniform across donors, and that assumption may not be true. Broadly in line with IMGT annotations, most TCR beta V segments showed up in productive rearrangements about 87% or about 30% of the time in an earlier analysis of around 550 of the donors. Linkage disequilibrium might explain the correlated functional status among segregating V segments, but an unknown experimental factor could not be ruled out. Most TCR sequences were seen in very few donors, while some public TCRs were found in many individuals. Because HLA typing was missing for some donors at each locus, association tests included only the typed subset. The only immune exposure information available for the cohort was CMV serostatus. It was suggested by the authors that the approach could potentially be generalized to other disease states and immunological phenotypes. A cluster of highly shared sequence variants was judged likely to be a technical artifact of the sequencing pipeline. According to a later analysis, parvovirus B19, influenza, CMV and Epstein-Barr virus appeared linked to several top co-occurrence clusters. According to a later analysis, TCR association rates differed among HLA loci, with DRB1 alleles showing the most associated TCRs and HLA-C alleles showing the fewest.

The CDR3 contains 15 residues, cysteine and phenylalanine counted. Just CDR3 DNA is preserved here, 45 bases in frame from base 1. V is cut back by 4 bases and J by 8 bases, with 4 bases in the junction unmatched. The germline V gene specifies SGHVS as CDR1 and FQNEAQ as CDR2. In total, just over 650 healthy bone marrow donors made up the cohort. At the time of sampling, all cohort members were nominally healthy, though unrecorded immune exposures were likely present. The donor was CMV seronegative and was included in the group of a few hundred seronegative cohort members. A peripheral blood sample was provided by each donor, and peripheral blood mononuclear cells were used for TCR beta sequencing. Genomic DNA was extracted from the blood cell samples with the Qiagen DNeasy Blood Extraction Kit. This clone is a singleton in its sample. Its specific antigen is unknown. No base quality information exists; no much larger clone differs at one position.

Library prep was done by the immunoSEQ multiplex PCR assay. For the multiplex PCR, a mixture combining 60 forward primers for TCR Vbeta segments and 13 reverse primers for TCR Jbeta segments was used. The CDR3 region of rearranged TCR beta genes was amplified from genomic DNA with a multiplex PCR assay. Amplified TCR beta libraries were sequenced as 87-base-pair reads on the Illumina HiSeq System. The source study handled its data this way. Across the roughly 640 repertoires, a later analysis counted tens of millions of unique TCR beta chains, 9.5 million to 13 million of which were shared by at least two donors. Raw reads were error-corrected and collapsed into unique sequences with a nearest-neighbor algorithm that merged closely related sequences to remove PCR and sequencing errors. V, D and J gene segments were assigned by aligning CDR3 sequences to IMGT reference sequences. For a sequence to be retained, at least a six-nucleotide match to both a V gene segment and a J gene segment was required. Rearrangements were classified as productive when the CDR3 lacked stop codons and remained in frame with V and J, and all other rearrangements were classified as non-productive. Following IMGT convention, CDR3 was defined as the stretch from the second conserved V-encoded cysteine to the conserved J-encoded phenylalanine. The earlier analysis of about 610 of the donors excluded any sequence lacking an unambiguous match to a single V gene segment. An earlier analysis of fewer than 650 of the donors classified V segments as functional when productive rearrangements were above 56.7% and as segregating when the standard deviation between donors was above 5%. A statistical classification framework was developed to diagnose cytomegalovirus status using the catalog of TCR beta chain sequences. In a later analysis, V and J genes were assigned by comparing TCR nucleotide sequences against IMGT/GENE-DB human TR gene sequences. Using the TCRdist pipeline, a later analysis assigned CDR3 sequences along with most-parsimonious VDJ recombination scenarios. In a later analysis, every TCR beta chain was defined by the combination of its CDR3 amino acid sequence and its V-gene family, and reads without a unique V-gene family were dropped. A later analysis removed nearly 600 highly shared, low-generation-probability nucleotide sequences to deal with suspected cross-contamination and a sequencing artifact. In a later analysis, a clonal expansion index for each public chain was calculated from normalized within-repertoire ranks of inferred template counts. Generation probabilities in a later analysis came from a VDJ recombination model fitted to out-of-frame rearrangements, and those results were checked against IGoR. In a later analysis, TCR-TCR, TCR-HLA and TCR-CMV co-occurrence was scored with hypergeometric tests, and a repertoire-size bias correction was applied to TCR pairs. False discovery rates were estimated in a later analysis by permuting HLA or CMV assignments 20 times. A later analysis grouped co-occurring TCRs with DBSCAN, adding TCRdist sequence similarity when clustering within HLA-allele-positive subsets. Repertoires with fewer than 30,000 or more than 120,000 public chains were left out of co-occurrence clustering, as were about five repertoires with anomalous nucleotide sharing. As stored in TCRdb, this immuneACCESS dataset retains in-frame rearrangements with V and J assigned. A fraction of the clones does not appear; measured against another copy, unresolved V genes explain less than half of the discrepancy, and the remainder lacks a known reason. The V and J calls and clone size were taken over from that table, and D and trimming were inferred from the DNA. The sample table holds about 150,000 clones, of which around nine tenths were seen once. Of the sample, about 2.1% falls within the top ten clones.

Material: PBMCs. The TCR sequence derives from a young woman in good health and CMV-seronegative. The chain is assembled from TRBV7-8 and TRBJ2-1; TRBD2 aligns with 14 central bases. The CDR3 here reads CASSSTSGRVDEQFF. The nucleotide sequence is TGTGCCAGCAGCTCGACTAGCGGGAGGGTGGATGAGCAGTTCTTC.